The sequence of this TCR beta chain was determined in a study of blood T cell repertoires in COVID-19. In the original analysis: Reference gene primer amplification in the assay estimated nucleated cell counts. TCRdb's table, derived via immunoSEQ multiplex PCR, lists solely in-frame clones and lacks some. D and trimming come from the DNA, and the V and J calls and clone size come from that table. The data hold 200,000 to 300,000 clones, with roughly four fifths observed a single time. V dropped 4 bases and J dropped 5 bases, with 7 bases sitting between them. The germline gives CDR1 ENHRY, CDR2 SYGVKD. The CDR3 has 12 amino acids.

The sample was peripheral blood. This chain connects TRBV10-3 to TRBJ2-3; the D gene is possibly TRBD2 (5 bases). This TCR came from a woman of 80 years or more with COVID-19, enrolled during active disease. Written as DNA, the CDR3 is TGTGCCATCAGTGCCGGGGTAGATACGCAGTATTTT. This translates into CAISAGVDTQYF.